These 27 T cell receptor beta chains came from one sample sequenced in a study of PD-L1 blockade in urothelial cancer. The sample's time point: pretreatment peripheral blood. The table came from immunoSEQ multiplex PCR; TCRdb's copy has only in-frame clones and leaves some out. The repertoire includes about 72,000 clones, approximately 86% of them detected once, and under 15% sits in the top ten. The specimen comprised PBMCs, sampled around atezolizumab (anti-PD-L1) treatment. Every receptor here comes from a man between 60 and 75 years old with urothelial cancer.

The chain couples TRBV4-1 to TRBJ2-7; possible D gene TRBD1, 7 bases. Germline CDR1 MGHRA, CDR2 YSYEKL. The CDR3 runs to 16 residues. The germline V and J ends were trimmed by 0 bases and 0 bases, with 12 bases remaining between them. CDR3 sequence (DNA): TGCGCCAGCAGCCAAGAGGAGGGGGCCTACTCCTACGAGCAGTACTTC. Translation: CASSQEEGAYSYEQYF.

This chain joins TRBV7-6 and TRBJ2-7, with 8 positions matching TRBD1. The germline V gene has CDR1 SGHVS and CDR2 FNYEAQ. The V segment lost 5 bases and the J segment 3 bases; nucleotides outside the gene matches: 12. The length of the CDR3 is 16 residues. The CDR3 sequence is CASSGRPGQDDYEQYF. The CDR3 nucleotides are TGTGCCAGCAGCGGACGCCCGGGACAGGACGACTACGAGCAGTACTTC.

The chain joins TRBV6-5 to TRBJ2-3; TRBD2 matches 8 bases. V shed 1 base, J shed 2 bases, and the junction held 5 bases outside the gene matches. CDR1 is MNHEY and CDR2 is SVGAGI in the germline V gene. This CDR3 region has 16 residues. The CDR3 region has the DNA TGTGCCAGCAGTTACTTCCGGGGGGGCAACACAGATACGCAGTATTTT. Translated: CASSYFRGGNTDTQYF.

V and J are TRBV19 and TRBJ1-2; TRBD1 matches at 7 bases. CDR3 length equals 15 residues. In germline, CDR1 is LNHDA, CDR2 SQIVND (reference sequence). V shed 4 bases, J shed 1 base, and the junction held 6 bases outside the gene matches. CDR3 DNA: TGTGCCAGTAGTACCCCCGGGACAGTTAACTATGGCTACACCTTC. Translating gives CASSTPGTVNYGYTF.

The chain links TRBV5-1 to TRBJ2-3, with TRBD2 as a possible D gene (5 bases). V was cut by 0 bases and J by 1 base, with 12 bases left in between. From germline, CDR1 is SGHRS and CDR2 YFSETQ. The CDR3 loop spans 16 amino acids. In DNA form, the CDR3 reads TGCGCCAGCAGCTTGGGGTCGGGGATGGGCACAGATACGCAGTATTTT. As protein: CASSLGSGMGTDTQYF.

This clone was picked up a small number of times. The V and J genes are TRBV19 and TRBJ2-3; 13 bases map to TRBD2. V was pared by 5 bases and J by 3 bases, with 5 bases of the junction left unmatched. The CDR3 has 16 residues. Germline V CDR1 and CDR2: LNHDA, SQIVND (reference sequence). The CDR3 DNA sequence: TGTGCCAGTAGTTGGACTAGCGGGGGCTTTACAGATACGCAGTATTTT. It is translated as CASSWTSGGFTDTQYF.

The V gene is TRBV7-6, the J gene TRBJ2-1, with D maybe TRBD2 (7 bases). Per the germline V gene, CDR1 is SGHVS and CDR2 is FNYEAQ. Between the trimmed V and J ends, which lost 1 base and 7 bases, there was a span of 17 bases. The CDR3 is 16 amino acids. The CDR3 sequence is CASSLEAGAGRNEQFF. Written as DNA, the CDR3 is TGTGCCAGCAGCTTAGAGGCGGGGGCGGGCAGGAATGAGCAGTTCTTC.

The chain is built from TRBV5-1 and TRBJ1-1; the match to TRBD1 covers 8 bases. Trimming removed 8 bases from V and 0 bases from J; junction bases left unmatched: 6. The germline V gene has CDR1 SGHRS and CDR2 YFSETQ. This CDR3 has 14 residues. The CDR3 DNA follows: TGCGCCAGTGGACAGGGAGGGGTGAACACTGAAGCTTTCTTT. It is translated as CASGQGGVNTEAFF.

This rearrangement joins TRBV6-1 to TRBJ1-2; D possibly corresponds to TRBD1 (6 bases). Trimming took 1 base from V and 0 from J, leaving 12 bases between them. The CDR3 consists of 16 residues. Germline CDR1 reads MNHNS; CDR2 reads SASEGT. Here the CDR3 DNA reads TGTGCCAGCAGTGAAGACGGGACATTCTCTAACTATGGCTACACCTTC. Translation gives CASSEDGTFSNYGYTF.

The table lists this clone with a count of one. The V call is TRBV5-1, the J call TRBJ2-5, with no clear D. Trimming shortened V by 4 bases and J by 2 bases, and 12 bases separated the two germline ends. This CDR3 region has 14 residues. The V gene's germline CDR1 is SGHRS and CDR2 YFSETQ. The CDR3 DNA reads as TGCGCCAGCAGCCCGGTGGGCAGACAAGAGACCCAGTACTTC. Translated: CASSPVGRQETQYF.

Concerning this clone: Other nucleotide sequences in the sample specify the same CDR3. This sequence joins TRBV11-2 and TRBJ2-3; D is unresolved. V was shortened by 3 bases and J by 6 bases, with 10 bases between the two germline ends. Germline V gene data show CDR1 as SGHAT and CDR2 as FQNNGV. The CDR3 consists of 13 residues. The CDR3: CASSLGPGDTQYF. For the CDR3, the DNA is TGTGCCAGCAGCTTGGGTCCCGGGGATACGCAGTATTTT.

The chain employs TRBV6-4 and TRBJ2-3, with 8 bases aligning to TRBD2. With 6 bases clipped from V and 0 bases from J, the junction kept 2 bases outside the gene matches. Germline assignment: CDR1 MRHNA and CDR2 SNTAGT. This CDR3 has 14 residues. The CDR3 nucleotides are TGTGCCAGCAGCACGGGGGGGAGCACAGATACGCAGTATTTT. It codes for CASSTGGSTDTQYF.

The chain employs TRBV11-1 and TRBJ2-5, with 12 nucleotides matching TRBD2. Germline trimming cut 2 bases from V and 5 bases from J; bases unmatched to any gene: 9. Germline-derived CDR1 and CDR2 are SGHAT and FQDESV (reference sequence). The CDR3 has 17 residues. CDR3: CASSLLAGGPISETQYF. The CDR3 region has the DNA TGTGCCAGCAGCTTACTAGCGGGGGGGCCTATTTCCGAGACCCAGTACTTC. Full variable domain (remainder filled in from reference TRBV11-1 and TRBJ2-5): EAEVAQSPRYKITEKSQAVAFWCDPISGHATLYWYRQILGQGPELLVQFQDESVVDDSQLPKDRFSAERLKGVDSTLKIQPAELGDSAMYLCASSLLAGGPISETQYFGPGTRLLVL.

Notes on this clone: A read error is possible here, since a much larger clone lies one base away. V usage is TRBV7-6 and J usage is TRBJ2-3, with D unclear. Germline V gives CDR1 SGHVS, CDR2 FNYEAQ. The CDR3 extends over 12 amino acids. V was cut by 5 bases and J by 0 bases, with 3 bases left in between. CDR3 coding DNA: TGTGCCAGCAGCACAAGCACAGATACGCAGTATTTT. This codes for CASSTSTDTQYF.

This chain links TRBV7-2 with TRBJ2-7; 9 nucleotides agree with TRBD1. Trimming removed 5 bases from V and 4 bases from J; junction bases left unmatched: 12. CDR1 is SGHTA and CDR2 is FQGNSA in the germline V gene. This CDR3 contains 16 residues. The CDR3 DNA sequence: TGTGCCAGCAGCCGAGGGGGCGGGACAGGGTCTTACGAGCAGTACTTC. This translates into CASSRGGGTGSYEQYF.

This chain uses TRBV7-9 with TRBJ1-2; 7 bases match TRBD1. The V gene end was trimmed by 6 bases and the J gene end by 1 base; junction bases not matched to a gene: 17. The CDR3 covers 18 residues. In germline, CDR1 is SEHNR, CDR2 FQNEAQ (reference sequence). The CDR3 reads CASSLSNIGQAGNYGYTF. The CDR3 nucleotides read TGTGCCAGCAGTCTGTCCAACATAGGACAGGCGGGTAACTATGGCTACACCTTC.

This chain links TRBV11-1 with TRBJ1-1; D gene uncertain. V shed 2 bases and J shed 4 bases, with 8 bases lying between them. This CDR3 has 13 amino acids. Germline values: CDR1 SGHAT, CDR2 FQDESV (reference sequence). The CDR3 DNA sequence: TGTGCCAGCAGCTTAAGAGAGGGCACTGAAGCTTTCTTT. Encoded protein: CASSLREGTEAFF.

V gene TRBV12-5 combines with J gene TRBJ2-7; possibly TRBD1 for D (5 bases). This CDR3 contains 18 residues. Trimming pared 2 bases from V and 0 bases from J, leaving 20 bases between. In germline, CDR1 is LGHNT, CDR2 FRNRAP. CDR3 region: CASGLIPPGQASSYEQYF. CDR3 bases: TGTGCTAGTGGTTTGATCCCCCCAGGGCAGGCAAGCTCCTACGAGCAGTACTTC.

The V and J genes are TRBV7-9 and TRBJ2-7, with TRBD1 matching over 9 bases. Germline CDR1 reads SEHNR; CDR2 reads FQNEAQ (reference sequence). The CDR3 has 16 residues. V trimming: 2 bases; J trimming: 1 base; junction bases outside the gene matches: 6. The CDR3 protein is CASSLILTGGSYEQYF. The DNA for the CDR3 is TGTGCCAGCAGCTTAATCTTGACAGGGGGATCCTACGAGCAGTACTTC.

The genes are TRBV30 and TRBJ1-2, with TRBD1 matching over 8 bases. Trimming cost V 0 bases and J 6 bases; bases outside gene matches: 6. The CDR3 consists of 14 residues. From germline, CDR1 is GTSNPN and CDR2 SVGIG (reference sequence). The CDR3 region has the DNA TGTGCCTGGAGTGTCGGGACAGGCTTCCATGGCTACACCTTC. Protein product: CAWSVGTGFHGYTF.

This chain uses TRBV30 with TRBJ2-3; D is perhaps TRBD2 (6 bases). Germline CDR1 GTSNPN, CDR2 SVGIG (reference sequence). CDR3 length equals 15 residues. Trimming removed 8 bases at V and 2 bases at J, with 20 bases between. The CDR3 sequence: CAASRDSALTDTQYF. CDR3 DNA: TGTGCCGCCTCAAGGGACTCAGCCCTCACAGATACGCAGTATTTT.

This sequence joins TRBV2 and TRBJ1-4; 9 bases are shared with TRBD1. J lost 7 bases, V lost 6 bases, and 6 bases had no gene match. The CDR3 has 14 amino acids. Per germline, CDR1 SNHLY and CDR2 FYNNEI. The CDR3 bases are TGTGCCAGCAGGGAGGGACAGGGCGCTGAAAAACTGTTTTTT. This translates into CASREGQGAEKLFF.

The rearrangement joins TRBV18 to TRBJ2-7; 9 bases map to TRBD1. The CDR3 runs 16 residues. J lost 1 base, V lost 4 bases, and 8 bases had no gene match. Germline lookup yields CDR1 KGHSH and CDR2 LQKENI. The CDR3 loop is CASSLIPGQGSYEQYF. The CDR3, as DNA: TGTGCCAGCTCACTTATCCCGGGACAGGGTTCCTACGAGCAGTACTTC.

The chain employs TRBV27 and TRBJ2-2; TRBD2 agrees at 12 bases. This CDR3 comprises 17 residues. From germline, CDR1 is MNHEY and CDR2 SMNVEV (reference sequence). V lost 4 bases and J lost 4; bases outside the gene matches: 7. CDR3 in amino acids: CASSSDGLAGITGELFF. CDR3 nucleotides: TGTGCCAGCAGTTCAGACGGACTAGCGGGGATCACCGGGGAGCTGTTTTTT.

V and J are TRBV6-5 and TRBJ2-1; TRBD1 matches 7 bases. The CDR3 contains 13 residues. V lost 6 bases and J lost 9; bases outside the gene matches: 8. Germline-derived CDR1 and CDR2 are MNHEY and SVGAGI. CDR3 DNA sequence: TGTGCCAGCAGAATGACAGGGTTGACTGAGCAGTTCTTC. Translating gives CASRMTGLTEQFF.

This chain links TRBV11-2 with TRBJ2-7; 7 positions agree with TRBD1. This CDR3 is 16 amino acids long. CDR1 is SGHAT, CDR2 FQNNGV, per germline. J gave up 4 bases and V 4 bases, and 13 bases lay outside the gene matches. CDR3 amino acids: CASSSRKTGKLYEQYF. In nucleotides, the CDR3 is TGTGCCAGCAGCTCCCGCAAGACAGGGAAACTATACGAGCAGTACTTC.

The V and J genes are TRBV7-3 and TRBJ2-2; possible D gene TRBD2, 8 bases. Germline lookup yields CDR1 SGHTA and CDR2 FQGTGA. The CDR3 runs to 18 residues. V was shortened by 5 bases and J by 5 bases, with 24 bases between the two germline ends. The CDR3 here is CASSLEGWTGGGTGELFF. CDR3 coding DNA: TGTGCCAGCAGCCTAGAGGGCTGGACAGGCGGGGGGACCGGGGAGCTGTTTTTT.